This TCR beta chain comes out of a study of T cells in Graves' hyperthyroidism and ophthalmopathy (dated by TCRdb to about 2019). In terms of the full investigation: Peripheral blood was sampled at the time of initial diagnosis, prior to any treatment. To identify TCR V-J signatures that set the groups apart, the researchers used a discovery cohort of more than 95 patients, made up of 40 to 45 with Graves' ophthalmopathy and about 60 with stable Graves' hyperthyroidism. An independent validation cohort of about 19 hyperthyroidism patients and more than 15 patients who later progressed to ophthalmopathy tested prospective prediction of ophthalmopathy. For training and testing, the 80 to 100 patients in the discovery cohort were randomly divided in a 7:3 ratio. Thyroid tissue and blood T-cell repertoires from six Graves' hyperthyroidism patients were also compared in the study. After sampling, hyperthyroidism patients received methimazole starting at 30 mg daily, and ophthalmopathy patients received high-dose intravenous methylprednisolone. TCR Vbeta CDR3 sequencing of roughly 140 peripheral blood samples (over 40 ophthalmopathy, 70 to 85 hyperthyroidism and roughly 17 progressor patients) is reported in the paper.

Summary of the overall study and its limitations: Most expanded thyroid clonotypes (frequency above 0.001) were also detected in blood, a finding suggesting that blood repertoires may reflect thyroid immune responses. In validation, the model predicted progression to ophthalmopathy with about 71% sensitivity and around 72% specificity, a median of about 6 months before onset. A model built on a 13 V-J signature distinguished ophthalmopathy from stable hyperthyroidism, reaching about 89% sensitivity and 81.08% specificity in cross-validation and 80%/75% in testing. Sample size was not statistically predetermined, and blinding of investigators to group allocation was not performed.

Amplification of TCR beta CDR3 regions was carried out from RNA transcripts. The TCR CDR3 was subjected to a first round of RT-PCR using the HTBI primer set and the Qiagen OneStep RT-PCR kit. The libraries were constructed in a second round of multiplex PCR and then size-selected and purified. Libraries were sequenced paired-end with 100 bp reads on an Illumina HiSeq2000. Regarding the original processing steps: SOAPnuke was used to process the raw data, with reads discarded if the reads contained adapters or uncalled bases, had a mean Phred below 15, or lacked an exact constant-primer or identifier match. COPE v1.2.5 was used to merge the high-quality paired reads, and each unique nucleotide sequence was defined as a clonotype. MiTCR v1.1 was used to align clonotypes to the IMGT TRBV, TRBD and TRBJ reference segments. Analysis was restricted to V-J combinations with a frequency above 0.0001, which covered about 99% of repertoires. A TCS score was defined as the ratio between F50 (clonal expansion) and ExV (chaos), using BLOSUM62-based TCRdist between CDR3 peptides within each V-J. Welch's t-statistics and random forest reduced 500 to 650 V-J features to roughly 13, which were used in a naive Bayes classifier (R e1071). Through fastp at Q25 and MiXCR, TCRdb rebuilt clones from the public reads, retaining in-frame beta chains. Each CDR3 protein gets just one entry, which takes the most common genes and DNA from the rows behind it. The V and J calls reflect TCRdb's pipeline rather than the authors' work. A total of 690,000 or so distinct CDR3 sequences appear in this sample, around 20% of them only once. The ten largest clones represent around 17% of the sample.

Hyperthyroidism patients were newly diagnosed, had a disease duration of under 2 months, and were aged 18 to 65 years. Any patient with an uncontrolled infection, another autoimmune disease, pregnancy or lactation was excluded. Clinical symptoms, serum thyroxine and TRAb, thyroid ultrasound, and orbital computed tomography formed the basis for the diagnoses. For progressor patients, blood was drawn at the first diagnosis of hyperthyroidism, before any ophthalmopathy symptoms had appeared. Ficoll-Paque density gradient centrifugation was used to isolate PBMCs from under 11 ml of fresh peripheral blood. Progressor patients were first diagnosed with Graves' hyperthyroidism and then developed ophthalmopathy during follow-up. Total RNA was extracted with Trizol reagent, and quality was checked on an Agilent 2100 Bioanalyzer. Sequences SGHRS (CDR1) and YFSETQ (CDR2) are obtained from the germline V gene. At the junction V is shortened by 1 base and J by 5 bases; bases outside the gene matches: 5. The cysteine opens and the phenylalanine closes a CDR3 of 14 amino acids. Only CDR3 DNA is held: 42 bases, read in frame from base 1.

As to this clonotype: The antigen it binds to is not known. No base qualities exist here, and no much larger clone lies one base off it.

The sequence came from a woman aged 50 to 60 with Graves' hyperthyroidism that later progressed to Graves' ophthalmopathy. The sequence is built from TRBV5-1 and TRBJ1-2, with 7 junctional bases fitting TRBD1. Source material: blood. The bases read TGCGCCAGCAGCTTGTTCGGGACAGAGTATGGCTACACCTTC. This translates into CASSLFGTEYGYTF.